A single sample is the source of the 23 T cell receptor beta chains below, sequenced in a study of T cells in Graves' hyperthyroidism and ophthalmopathy. Amplified regions were TCR beta CDR3 sequences from RNA transcripts. First-round RT-PCR of the TCR CDR3 relied on the HTBI primer set. TCRdb independently ran MiXCR on the multiplex PCR reads; one entry per CDR3 protein. The table includes almost 600,000 distinct CDR3 sequences, approximately 15% detected once. The sequencing input was blood. These receptor sequences come from a woman in her thirties with Graves' hyperthyroidism that later progressed to Graves' ophthalmopathy.

This clonotype appeared a few times. This sequence joins TRBV20-1 and TRBJ2-1; maybe TRBD2 (5 bases). The CDR3 has 13 residues. CDR1 and CDR2 from the germline V gene are DFQATT and SNEGSKA (reference sequence). Between the trimmed V and J ends, which lost 4 bases and 6 bases, there was a span of 13 bases. The CDR3 sequence: CSATRTSRNEQFF. In nucleotides, the CDR3 is TGCAGTGCTACTCGGACTTCCCGCAATGAGCAGTTCTTC.

This clonotype was found many times. The rearrangement uses TRBV15 and TRBJ1-5; 9 bases fit TRBD1. CDR3 length: 19 amino acids. CDR1 is LNHNV and CDR2 is YYDKDF in the germline V gene (reference sequence). V shed 4 bases, J shed 2 bases, and the junction held 15 bases outside the gene matches. The CDR3, as DNA: TGTGCCACCAGCACCGACCGGGACAGGGCCTCCATAGGCAATCAGCCCCAGCATTTT. Translation gives CATSTDRDRASIGNQPQHF. The full variable domain, rest sourced from reference TRBV15 and TRBJ1-5, is DAMVIQNPRYQVTQFGKPVTLSCSQTLNHNVMYWYQQKSSQAPKLLFHYYDKDFNNEADTPDNFQSRRPNTSFCFLDIRSPGLGDTAMYLCATSTDRDRASIGNQPQHFGDGTRLSIL.

This clonotype was detected ten times or more. This chain joins TRBV6-1 and TRBJ1-5, with no clear D. Germline V lookup: CDR1 MNHNS, CDR2 SASEGT. The V gene lost 1 base and the J gene lost 3 bases, with 10 bases spanning the gap. CDR3 length: 15 amino acids. The CDR3 sequence: CASSEVHNPNQPQHF. CDR3 in DNA: TGTGCCAGCAGTGAAGTCCACAATCCCAATCAGCCCCAGCATTTT.

In this sample, this clonotype turned up many times. V is TRBV6-2 or TRBV6-3 and J is TRBJ2-7; no definite D call. There are 12 residues in the CDR3. Trimming left V 4 bases short and J 5 bases short, with 9 bases between. Germline V CDR1 and CDR2: MNHEY, SVGEGT. CDR3 amino acids: CASSLQVDEQYF. CDR3 DNA: TGTGCCAGCAGTTTGCAGGTTGACGAGCAGTACTTC.

This clonotype was seen ten or more times. The chain combines TRBV5-1 with TRBJ1-6; 7 bases agree with TRBD1. V was pared by 4 bases and J by 9 bases, with 10 bases of the junction left unmatched. CDR1 is SGHRS, CDR2 YFSETQ, per germline. The CDR3 extends over 15 amino acids. This CDR3 reads CASSTFTGAGSPLHF. The DNA of the CDR3 is TGCGCCAGCAGCACTTTCACAGGGGCCGGTTCACCCCTCCACTTT.

This clonotype has at least ten counts. CDR3 residues: CATRDRDNEQYF. The CDR3 nucleotides read TGTGCCACCCGGGACAGGGATAACGAGCAGTACTTC. The chain uses TRBV10-3 and TRBJ2-7; TRBD1 aligns across 9 bases. Germline V gene lookup returns CDR1 ENHRY and CDR2 SYGVKD. The CDR3 is 12 residues long. With 10 bases clipped from V and 5 bases from J, the junction kept 6 bases outside the gene matches.

This clonotype was detected once. The chain recombines TRBV28 with TRBJ2-7; no clear D gene. The germline gives CDR1 MDHEN, CDR2 SYDVKM. Trimming removed 6 bases from V and 1 base from J, with 13 bases in between. The CDR3 covers 14 residues. The CDR3, as DNA: TGTGCCAGCAGCCTGCCGGGCGATTCCTACGAGCAGTACTTC. Amino acid sequence: CASSLPGDSYEQYF.

This clonotype was observed a few times. The genes are TRBV5-1 and TRBJ2-7; possible D gene TRBD2, 5 bases. The CDR3 has 15 amino acids. From germline, CDR1 is SGHRS and CDR2 YFSETQ. The germline V and J ends were trimmed by 0 bases and 5 bases, with 15 bases remaining between them. CDR3 in amino acids: CASSLAGYEADEQYF. The CDR3 bases are TGCGCCAGCAGCTTGGCTGGATACGAAGCGGACGAGCAGTACTTC.

This clonotype showed up just a few times. The chain is built from TRBV7-8 and TRBJ2-2; weak D call: TRBD2 (6 bases). This CDR3 contains 16 residues. Germline CDR1 and CDR2: SGHVS and FQNEAQ. V lost 1 base, J lost 1 base, and 10 bases lay in between. CDR3 amino acids: CASSLDGRENTGELFF. The CDR3 coding sequence is TGTGCCAGCAGCTTAGACGGGCGGGAGAACACCGGGGAGCTGTTTTTT.

This clonotype was detected many times. The chain combines TRBV2 with TRBJ2-1, with a tentative D call TRBD2 (6 bases). The germline V gene has CDR1 SNHLY and CDR2 FYNNEI. With 0 bases removed from V and 8 bases from J, the gap between germline ends came to 23 bases. There are 18 residues in the CDR3. The CDR3 region is CASSEAVNAGTPWYEQFF. CDR3 nucleotide sequence: TGTGCCAGCAGTGAAGCGGTGAACGCGGGAACCCCGTGGTATGAGCAGTTCTTC.

The sample holds a few counts of this clonotype. The J gene is TRBJ2-1, the V gene TRBV15; 8 bases fit TRBD2. This CDR3 contains 17 residues. The V segment lost 4 bases and the J segment 0 bases; nucleotides outside the gene matches: 8. The germline CDR1 and CDR2 sequences are LNHNV and YYDKDF (reference sequence). As DNA, the CDR3 is TGTGCCACCAGCAAGACCACTAGCGGACTCTCCTACAATGAGCAGTTCTTC. Its protein product is CATSKTTSGLSYNEQFF.

This clonotype was recorded a few times. This may come from a read error, since a much larger clone is one base off. CDR3 DNA sequence: TGTGCCAGCAGTGGTGGGACCCCCCAAGATACGCAGTATTTT. This codes for CASSGGTPQDTQYF. The rearrangement links TRBV2 to TRBJ2-3; TRBD1 or TRBD2 may be the D gene (5 bases each). Trimming shortened V by 4 bases and J by 5 bases, and 13 bases separated the two germline ends. Looked up from germline, CDR1 is SNHLY and CDR2 is FYNNEI. The length of the CDR3 is 14 residues.

The chain is built from TRBV29-1 and TRBJ1-2; no firm D call. The germline V gene has CDR1 SQVTM and CDR2 ANQGSEA. The CDR3 spans 15 residues. Trimming removed 1 base from V and 0 bases from J, with 12 bases in between. Here the CDR3 DNA reads TGCAGCGTTGAAGGCGTTGATAAAACTAACTATGGCTACACCTTC. Its protein product is CSVEGVDKTNYGYTF.

This clonotype was counted ten times or more. J is TRBJ1-1 and V is TRBV19, with 7 nucleotides matching TRBD1. The V and J ends lost 2 bases and 4 bases, in that order; junction bases with no gene match: 7. Per germline, CDR1 LNHDA and CDR2 SQIVND (reference sequence). The CDR3 contains 15 residues. The CDR3 DNA reads TGTGCCAGTAGTATACCACAGGGGAGGGGCACTGAAGCTTTCTTT. This gives the protein CASSIPQGRGTEAFF. Full variable domain (missing parts from reference TRBV19 and TRBJ1-1): DGGITQSPKYLFRKEGQNVTLSCEQNLNHDAMYWYRQDPGQGLRLIYYSQIVNDFQKGDIAEGYSVSREKKESFPLTVTSAQKNPTAFYLCASSIPQGRGTEAFFGQGTRLTVV.

The chain employs TRBV3-1 and TRBJ2-4, with TRBD1 matching 11 bases. Germline-derived CDR1 and CDR2 are LGHDT and YNNKEL (reference sequence). The CDR3 is made up of 16 amino acids. V was pared by 6 bases and J by 1 base, with 5 bases of the junction left unmatched. CDR3 DNA: TGTGCCAGCAGGCCCGGGACAGGGGGGGCCAAAAACATTCAGTACTTC. As protein: CASRPGTGGAKNIQYF.

This clonotype has just a few counts. This chain connects TRBV7-2 to TRBJ2-3; 13 bases are shared with TRBD2. In germline, CDR1 is SGHTA, CDR2 FQGNSA. Trimming cost V 2 bases and J 3 bases; bases outside gene matches: 2. The CDR3 loop spans 16 amino acids. The CDR3 loop is CASSLRGLAGTDTQYF. CDR3 bases: TGTGCCAGCAGCTTAAGGGGACTAGCGGGGACAGATACGCAGTATTTT.

To note about this clonotype: No conserved phenylalanine or tryptophan is present at the end of the CDR3, so a read error is the likely explanation. The gene calls are TRBV6-1 and TRBJ1-5; D unresolved. V was trimmed by 1 base and J by 1 base, leaving 5 bases between them. The CDR3 length is 14 residues. CDR1 is MNHNS, CDR2 SASEGT, per germline. CDR3 region: CASSEGQSNQPQHL. In DNA, the CDR3 is TGTGCCAGCAGTGAAGGGCAGAGCAATCAGCCCCAGCATCTT.

The sample holds many counts of this clonotype. V usage is TRBV27 and J usage is TRBJ1-1; maybe TRBD1 (6 bases). The CDR3 sequence is 13 residues long. The ends were cut back, 2 bases at V and 8 bases at J, with 12 bases in the middle. Germline lookup yields CDR1 MNHEY and CDR2 SMNVEV (reference sequence). This CDR3 reads CASSLRQALEAFF. In nucleotides, the CDR3 is TGTGCCAGCAGTTTAAGACAGGCCTTAGAAGCTTTCTTT.

A word on this clonotype: The junction and the germline gene differ at one end; a read error may be behind it. The V call is TRBV14, the J call TRBJ2-1, with unresolved D. Germline CDR1 SGHDN, CDR2 FVKESK. The CDR3 consists of 11 residues. CDR3 DNA: TGTGCCAGCAGCCTACTCAATAAGCAGTTCTTC. It specifies CASSLLNKQFF. Full variable domain (remainder filled in from reference TRBV14 and TRBJ2-1): EAGVTQFPSHSVIEKGQTVTLRCDPISGHDNLYWYRRVMGKEIKFLLHFVKESKQDESGMPNNRFLAERTGGTYSTLKVQPAELEDSGVYFCASSLLNKQFFGPGTRLTVL.

About this clonotype: This clone may be a read error of a much larger clone one base away. This chain joins TRBV25-1 and TRBJ1-1, with TRBD1 matching 9 bases. The CDR3 is 13 residues long. Germline assignment: CDR1 MGHDK and CDR2 SYGVNS. In DNA form, the CDR3 reads TGTGCCAGCAGTATAACAGGGGGCACTGGAGCTTTCTTT. Translated: CASSITGGTGAFF.

On this clonotype: Compared with germline, one end of the junction differs, possibly owing to a read error. The chain recombines TRBV13 with TRBJ2-3; D may correspond to TRBD1 or TRBD2 (6 bases each). Germline V gene sequence: CDR1 PRHDT, CDR2 FYEKMQ (reference sequence). The CDR3 sequence is 16 residues long. The DNA of the CDR3 is TGTGCCAGCAGCCTACCGGGACTGGGGGCGACAGATACGCAGGATTTT. Its protein is CASSLPGLGATDTQDF.

This clonotype showed up many times. This CDR3 is CSALPGQSYEQYF. CDR3 sequence (DNA): TGCAGTGCTCTTCCCGGGCAGTCCTACGAGCAGTACTTC. V usage is TRBV20-1 and J usage is TRBJ2-7, with unresolved D. This CDR3 contains 13 residues. Looked up from germline, CDR1 is DFQATT and CDR2 is SNEGSKA (reference sequence). Trimming took 5 bases from V and 1 from J, leaving 12 bases between them.

This clonotype was seen at least ten times. The J gene is TRBJ2-5, the V gene TRBV29-1; TRBD2 matches at 11 bases. Per the germline V gene, CDR1 is SQVTM and CDR2 is ANQGSEA. J lost 4 bases, V lost 3 bases, and 10 bases had no gene match. The CDR3 spans 16 residues. CDR3 amino acids: CSVDGSGRADVETQYF. Here the CDR3 DNA reads TGCAGCGTTGACGGTAGCGGGAGGGCCGACGTAGAGACCCAGTACTTC.